Reported below is one T cell receptor beta chain. Its antigen remains unidentified. This sample was taken from a study of T cell responses to AZD1222 COVID-19 vaccine. Some clones are missing from TCRdb's copy, which holds only in-frame ones; the method was immunoSEQ multiplex PCR. Of about 97,000 clones listed, roughly 91% are singletons. The V and J ends lost 5 bases and 0 bases respectively, with 10 bases between them. Germline V gives CDR1 SGHAT, CDR2 FQNNGV. CDR3 length equals 14 residues. The study's findings and limits: Vaccine-related CD4 TCRs covered spike, predominating at 160-218 and 743-854. Repertoires were sampled only after the peak T cell response.

Sequences were derived from peripheral blood, sampled on day 0 of AZD1222 vaccination. The chain links TRBV11-2 to TRBJ1-1; possibly TRBD1 for D (6 bases). The source is an adult in good health. In DNA, the CDR3 is TGTGCCAGCAGCCTTGGACAGATGAACACTGAAGCTTTCTTT. Amino acid sequence: CASSLGQMNTEAFF.